This record covers a single T cell receptor (beta chain). This entry is derived from a study of CD8+CD57+ T cells in acquired aplastic anemia. Patients included in sequencing had previously demonstrated CD8+CD57+ cell expansion by flow cytometry. Both TCR beta VDJ combination and CDR3 sequence profiling were carried out. Genomic DNA was the template for this profiling. From the reads, TCRdb called clonotypes with MiXCR, one entry per CDR3 protein. The table shows roughly 61,000 distinct CDR3 sequences, with just over 55% occurring only once. Input material: sorted CD4+, CD8+, or CD8+CD57+ T cells (not recorded which) from PBMCs. The receptor's source is a human donor with aplastic anemia.

CDR3 DNA: TGTGCCAGCAGGTCCGGGACAACGCAAGGAGTAATGAACACTGAAGCTTTCTTT. Protein: CASRSGTTQGVMNTEAFF. The genes are TRBV7-8 and TRBJ1-1; the D gene is possibly TRBD1 (6 bases). Germline CDR1 SGHVS, CDR2 FQNEAQ. This CDR3 is 18 amino acids long. The V end lost 6 bases, the J end lost 0 bases, and 23 bases lay between the germline ends.